This T cell receptor (beta chain) was identified in a study of CD8 T cells in Susac syndrome. Overall study: Each patient with Susac syndrome, at the time of blood draw, was therapy-naive, on corticosteroids, or on intravenous immunoglobulin alone.

This clonotype was found once. The study sequenced TCR beta in blood CD8+ and CD4+ T cells. RNA amounts of about 0.45 to 1 ug underwent reverse transcription with random hexamers. Using its own MiXCR run on the immunoSEQ multiplex PCR reads, TCRdb lists one record per CDR3 protein. The sample has 150,000 to 200,000 distinct CDR3 sequences, 94% seen once. The CDR3 totals 17 residues. Germline V CDR1 and CDR2: MGHRA, YSYEKL. V lost 2 bases to trimming and J lost 0 bases; unmatched junction nucleotides: 8. This clonotype was obtained from a human donor with Susac syndrome. V is TRBV4-1 and J is TRBJ1-1, with 8 positions matching TRBD1. The sample taken for sequencing was CD4+ T cells from PBMCs. The CDR3, as DNA: TGCGCCAGCAGCCAACCCCGACAGGGGATTATGAACACTGAAGCTTTCTTT. Translated: CASSQPRQGIMNTEAFF.